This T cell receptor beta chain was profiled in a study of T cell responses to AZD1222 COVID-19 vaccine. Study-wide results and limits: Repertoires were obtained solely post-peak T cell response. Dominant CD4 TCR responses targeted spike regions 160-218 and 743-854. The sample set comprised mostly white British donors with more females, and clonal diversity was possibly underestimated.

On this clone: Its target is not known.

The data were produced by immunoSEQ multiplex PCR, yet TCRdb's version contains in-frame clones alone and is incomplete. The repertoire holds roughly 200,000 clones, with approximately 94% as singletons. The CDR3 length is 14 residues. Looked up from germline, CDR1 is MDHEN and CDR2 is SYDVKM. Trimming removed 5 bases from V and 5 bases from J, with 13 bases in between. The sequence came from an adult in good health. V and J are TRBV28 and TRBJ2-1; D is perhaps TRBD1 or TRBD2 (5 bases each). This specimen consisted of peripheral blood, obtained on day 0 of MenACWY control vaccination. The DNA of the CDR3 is TGTGCCAGCAGTCGTACCGGGACGAACAATGAGCAGTTCTTC. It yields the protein CASSRTGTNNEQFF.